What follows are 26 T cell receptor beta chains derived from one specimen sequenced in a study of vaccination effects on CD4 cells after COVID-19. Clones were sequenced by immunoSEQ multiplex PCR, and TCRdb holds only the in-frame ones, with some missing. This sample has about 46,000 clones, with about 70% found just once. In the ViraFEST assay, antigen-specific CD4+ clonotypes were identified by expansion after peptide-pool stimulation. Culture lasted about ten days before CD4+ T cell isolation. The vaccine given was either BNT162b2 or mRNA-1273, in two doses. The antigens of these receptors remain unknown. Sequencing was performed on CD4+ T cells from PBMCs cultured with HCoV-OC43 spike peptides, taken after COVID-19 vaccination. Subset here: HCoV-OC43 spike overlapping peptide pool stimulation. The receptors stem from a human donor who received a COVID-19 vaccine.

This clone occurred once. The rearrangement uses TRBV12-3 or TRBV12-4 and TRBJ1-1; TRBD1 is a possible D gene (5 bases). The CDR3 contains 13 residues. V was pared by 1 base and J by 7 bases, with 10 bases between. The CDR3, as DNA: TGTGCCAGCAGTTTAGGGGCAGGGCTTGAAGCTTTCTTT. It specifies CASSLGAGLEAFF.

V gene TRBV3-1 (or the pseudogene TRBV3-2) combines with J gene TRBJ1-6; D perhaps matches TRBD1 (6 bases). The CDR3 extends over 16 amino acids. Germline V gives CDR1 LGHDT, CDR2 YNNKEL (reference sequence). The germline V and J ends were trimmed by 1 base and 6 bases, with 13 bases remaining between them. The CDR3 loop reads CASSQGTAAVNSPLHF. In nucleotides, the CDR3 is TGTGCCAGCAGCCAAGGGACAGCCGCTGTTAATTCACCCCTCCACTTT.

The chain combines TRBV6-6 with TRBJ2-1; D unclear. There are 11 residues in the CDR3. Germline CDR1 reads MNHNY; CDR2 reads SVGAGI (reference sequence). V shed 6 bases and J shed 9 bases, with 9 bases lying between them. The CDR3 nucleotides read TGTGCCAGCAGCCCCGTCAGTGAGCAGTTCTTC. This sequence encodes CASSPVSEQFF.

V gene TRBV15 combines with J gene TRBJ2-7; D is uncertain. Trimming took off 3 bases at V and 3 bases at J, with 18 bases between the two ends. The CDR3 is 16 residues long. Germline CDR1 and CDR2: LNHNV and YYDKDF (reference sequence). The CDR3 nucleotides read TGTGCCACCAGCAGTGAGCTAAAACAAGTTGTCTACGAGCAGTACTTC. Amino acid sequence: CATSSELKQVVYEQYF.

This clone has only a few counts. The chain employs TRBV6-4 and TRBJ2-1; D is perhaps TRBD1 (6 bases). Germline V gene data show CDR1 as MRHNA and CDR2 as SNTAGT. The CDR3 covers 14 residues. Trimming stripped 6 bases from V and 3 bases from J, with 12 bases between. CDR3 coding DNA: TGTGCCAGCAGCCGGACAGTTTTCTACAATGAGCAGTTCTTC. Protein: CASSRTVFYNEQFF.

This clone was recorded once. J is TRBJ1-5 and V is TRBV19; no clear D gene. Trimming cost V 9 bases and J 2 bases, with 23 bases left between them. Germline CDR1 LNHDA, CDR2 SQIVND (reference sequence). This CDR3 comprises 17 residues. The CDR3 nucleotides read TGTGCCAGCCGAGTCGCCGTGGACTGGCGAGGCAATCAGCCCCAGCATTTT. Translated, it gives CASRVAVDWRGNQPQHF.

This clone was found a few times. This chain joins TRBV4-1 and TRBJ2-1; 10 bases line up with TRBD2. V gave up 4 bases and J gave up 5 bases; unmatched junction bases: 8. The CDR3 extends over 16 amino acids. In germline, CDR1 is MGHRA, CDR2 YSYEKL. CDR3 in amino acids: CASSPEGLAENNEQFF. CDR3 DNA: TGCGCCAGCAGCCCCGAAGGACTAGCGGAAAACAATGAGCAGTTCTTC.

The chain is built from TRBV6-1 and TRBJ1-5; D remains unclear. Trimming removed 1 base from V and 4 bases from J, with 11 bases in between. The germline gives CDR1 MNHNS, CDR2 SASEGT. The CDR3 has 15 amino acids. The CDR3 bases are TGTGCCAGCAGTGAAGGTCGTGGCCTTAATCAGCCCCAGCATTTT. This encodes CASSEGRGLNQPQHF.

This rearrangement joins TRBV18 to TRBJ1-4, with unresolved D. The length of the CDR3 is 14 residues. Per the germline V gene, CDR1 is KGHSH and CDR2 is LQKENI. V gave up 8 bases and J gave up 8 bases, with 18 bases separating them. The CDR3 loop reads CASKTSSTREKLFF. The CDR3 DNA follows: TGTGCCAGCAAAACCAGTAGTACCAGGGAAAAACTGTTTTTT.

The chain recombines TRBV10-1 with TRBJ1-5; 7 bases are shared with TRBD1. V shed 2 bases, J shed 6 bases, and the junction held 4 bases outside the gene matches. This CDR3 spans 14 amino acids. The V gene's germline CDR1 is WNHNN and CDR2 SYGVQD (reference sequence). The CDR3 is CASSEGTVGQPQHF. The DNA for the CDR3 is TGCGCCAGCAGTGAGGGGACAGTGGGTCAGCCCCAGCATTTT.

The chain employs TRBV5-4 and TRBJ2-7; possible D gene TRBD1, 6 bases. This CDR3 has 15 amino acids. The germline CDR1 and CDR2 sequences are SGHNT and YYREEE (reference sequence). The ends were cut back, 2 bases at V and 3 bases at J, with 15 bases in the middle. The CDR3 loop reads CASSLRGQGYYEQYF. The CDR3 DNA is TGTGCCAGCAGCTTACGGGGTCAGGGGTACTACGAGCAGTACTTC.

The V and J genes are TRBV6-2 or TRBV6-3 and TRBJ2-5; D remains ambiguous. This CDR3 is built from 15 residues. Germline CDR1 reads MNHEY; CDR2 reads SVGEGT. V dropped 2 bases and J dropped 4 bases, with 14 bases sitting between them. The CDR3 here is CASSYPPLTGETQYF. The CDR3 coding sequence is TGTGCCAGCAGTTACCCCCCTCTAACCGGAGAGACCCAGTACTTC.

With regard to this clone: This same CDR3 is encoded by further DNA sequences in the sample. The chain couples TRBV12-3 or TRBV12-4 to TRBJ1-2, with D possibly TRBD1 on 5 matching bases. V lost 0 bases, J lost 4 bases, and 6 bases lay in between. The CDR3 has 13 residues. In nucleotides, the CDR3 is TGTGCCAGCAGTTTAGCGGGACCCTATGGCTACACCTTC. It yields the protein CASSLAGPYGYTF.

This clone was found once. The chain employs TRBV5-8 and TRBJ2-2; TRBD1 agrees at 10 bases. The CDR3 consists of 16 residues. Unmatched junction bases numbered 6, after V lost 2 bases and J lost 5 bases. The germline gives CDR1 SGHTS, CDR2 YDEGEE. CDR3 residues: CASSFPGTGATGELFF. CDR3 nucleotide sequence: TGTGCCAGCAGCTTCCCCGGGACAGGGGCAACCGGGGAGCTGTTTTTT.

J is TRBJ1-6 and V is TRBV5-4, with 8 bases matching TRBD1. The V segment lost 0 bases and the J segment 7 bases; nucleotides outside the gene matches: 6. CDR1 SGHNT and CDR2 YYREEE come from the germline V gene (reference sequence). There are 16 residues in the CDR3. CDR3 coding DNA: TGTGCCAGCAGCTTGGACCCAGGGGGCTCGAATTCACCCCTCCACTTT. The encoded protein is CASSLDPGGSNSPLHF.

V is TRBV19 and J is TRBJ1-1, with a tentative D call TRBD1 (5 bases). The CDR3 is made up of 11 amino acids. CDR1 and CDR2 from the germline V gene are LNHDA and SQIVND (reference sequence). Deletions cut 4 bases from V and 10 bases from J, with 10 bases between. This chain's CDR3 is CASSTPGGAFF. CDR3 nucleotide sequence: TGTGCCAGTAGTACTCCGGGGGGAGCTTTCTTT.

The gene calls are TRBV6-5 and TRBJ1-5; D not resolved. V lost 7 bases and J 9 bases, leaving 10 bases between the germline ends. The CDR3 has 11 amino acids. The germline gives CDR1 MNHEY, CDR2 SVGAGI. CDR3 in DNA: TGTGCCAGCATGCTTAAGGGGCCCCAGCATTTT. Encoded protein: CASMLKGPQHF.

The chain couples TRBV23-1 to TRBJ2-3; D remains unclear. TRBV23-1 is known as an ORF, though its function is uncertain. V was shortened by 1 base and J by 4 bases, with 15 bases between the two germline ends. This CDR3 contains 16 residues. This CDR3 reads CASSQYGTQGADTQYF. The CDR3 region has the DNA TGCGCCAGCAGTCAATATGGCACGCAAGGCGCAGATACGCAGTATTTT.

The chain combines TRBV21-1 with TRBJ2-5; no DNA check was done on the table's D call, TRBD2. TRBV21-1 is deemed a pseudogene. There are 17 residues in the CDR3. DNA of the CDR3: TGTGCCAGCAGCAACAAGCAGGTACTAGCGGAAAAAGAGACCCAGTACTTC. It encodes CASSNKQVLAEKETQYF.

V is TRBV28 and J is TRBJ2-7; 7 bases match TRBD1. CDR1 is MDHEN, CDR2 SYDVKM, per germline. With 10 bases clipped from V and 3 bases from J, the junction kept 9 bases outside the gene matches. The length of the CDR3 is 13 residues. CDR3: CATGKQGLYEQYF. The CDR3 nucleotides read TGTGCCACCGGCAAACAGGGGCTCTACGAGCAGTACTTC.

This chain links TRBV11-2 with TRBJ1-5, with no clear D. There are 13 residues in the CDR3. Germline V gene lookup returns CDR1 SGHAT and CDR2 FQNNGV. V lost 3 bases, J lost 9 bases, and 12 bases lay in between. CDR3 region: CASSFDGSGPQHF. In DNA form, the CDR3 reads TGTGCCAGCAGCTTCGATGGGTCGGGGCCCCAGCATTTT.

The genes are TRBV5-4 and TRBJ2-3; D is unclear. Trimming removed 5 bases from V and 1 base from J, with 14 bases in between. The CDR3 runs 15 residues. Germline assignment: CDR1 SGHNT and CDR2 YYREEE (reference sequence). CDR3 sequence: CASSLIQTRTDTQYF. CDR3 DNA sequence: TGTGCCAGCAGTTTAATCCAGACCCGCACAGATACGCAGTATTTT.

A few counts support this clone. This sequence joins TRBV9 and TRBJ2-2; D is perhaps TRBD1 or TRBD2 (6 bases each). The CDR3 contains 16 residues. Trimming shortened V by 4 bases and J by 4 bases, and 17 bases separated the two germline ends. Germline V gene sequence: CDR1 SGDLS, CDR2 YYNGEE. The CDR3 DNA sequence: TGTGCCAGCAGCCCCGTCGTGGGGGGCCTCACCGGGGAGCTGTTTTTT. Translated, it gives CASSPVVGGLTGELFF.

CDR3 bases: TGTGCCACGAACAGGTTATCGAACACCGGGGAGCTGTTTTTT. As protein: CATNRLSNTGELFF. The chain links TRBV2 to TRBJ2-2, with a tentative D call TRBD1 (5 bases). Deletions cut 10 bases from V and 0 bases from J, with 12 bases between. Germline V lookup: CDR1 SNHLY, CDR2 FYNNEI. The CDR3 runs 14 residues. The variable domain in full, completed from reference TRBV2 and TRBJ2-2, reads EPEVTQTPSHQVTQMGQEVILRCVPISNHLYFYWYRQILGQKVEFLVSFYNNEISEKSEIFDDQFSVERPDGSNFTLKIRSTKLEDSAMYFCATNRLSNTGELFFGEGSRLTVL.

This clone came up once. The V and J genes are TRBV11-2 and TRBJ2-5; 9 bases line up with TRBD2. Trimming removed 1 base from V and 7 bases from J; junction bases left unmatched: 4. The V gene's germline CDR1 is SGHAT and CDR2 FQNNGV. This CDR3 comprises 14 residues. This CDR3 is CASSLVLAGGTQYF. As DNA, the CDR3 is TGTGCCAGCAGCTTAGTACTAGCGGGTGGGACCCAGTACTTC.

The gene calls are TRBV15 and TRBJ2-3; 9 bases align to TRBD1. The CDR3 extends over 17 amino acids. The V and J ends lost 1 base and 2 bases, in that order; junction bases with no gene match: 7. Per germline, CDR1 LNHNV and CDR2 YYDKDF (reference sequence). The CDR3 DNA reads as TGTGCCACCAGCAGAGGTCGGACAGGGGCAATCACAGATACGCAGTATTTT. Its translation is CATSRGRTGAITDTQYF.